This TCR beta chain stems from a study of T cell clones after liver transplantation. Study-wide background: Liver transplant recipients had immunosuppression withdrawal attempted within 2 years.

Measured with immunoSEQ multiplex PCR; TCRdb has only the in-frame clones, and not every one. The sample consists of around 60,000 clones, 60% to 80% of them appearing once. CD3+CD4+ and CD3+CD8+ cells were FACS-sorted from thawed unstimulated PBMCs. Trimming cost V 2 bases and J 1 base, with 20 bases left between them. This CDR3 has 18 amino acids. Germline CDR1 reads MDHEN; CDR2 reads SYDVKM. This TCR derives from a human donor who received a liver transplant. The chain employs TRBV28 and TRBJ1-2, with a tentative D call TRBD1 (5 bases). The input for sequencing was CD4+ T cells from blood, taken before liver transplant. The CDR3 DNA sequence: TGTGCCAGCAGTTTAGGGGGGGTCAAGGTGTCGGATAACTATGGCTACACCTTC. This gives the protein CASSLGGVKVSDNYGYTF.